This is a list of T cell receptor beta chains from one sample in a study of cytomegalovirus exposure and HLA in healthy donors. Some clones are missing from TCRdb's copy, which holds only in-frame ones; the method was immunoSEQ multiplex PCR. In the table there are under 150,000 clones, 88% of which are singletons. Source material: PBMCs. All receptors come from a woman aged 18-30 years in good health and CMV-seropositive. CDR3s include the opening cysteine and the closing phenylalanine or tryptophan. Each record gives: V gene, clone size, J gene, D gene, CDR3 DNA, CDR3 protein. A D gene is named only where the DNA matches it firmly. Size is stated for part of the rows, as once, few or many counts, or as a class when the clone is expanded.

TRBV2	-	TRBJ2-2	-	TGTGCCAGAAATTCCGGGCCAAGGGGCGGGGAGCTGTTTTTT	CARNSGPRGGELFF
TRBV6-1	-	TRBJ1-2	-	TGTGCCAGCGGGGACTTAGTGTATGGCTACACTTTC	CASGDLVYGYTF
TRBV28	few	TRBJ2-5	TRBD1	TGTGCCAGCAGCCTAAGACGGACAGGGATTCGGGAGACCCAGTACTTC	CASSLRRTGIRETQYF
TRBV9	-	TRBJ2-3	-	TGTGCCAGCAGCGTAGACGGACTAAACACAGATACGCAGTATTTT	CASSVDGLNTDTQYF
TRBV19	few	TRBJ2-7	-	TGTGCCAGTAGCCAAACAGGGATATCTTACTACGAGCAGTACTTC	CASSQTGISYYEQYF
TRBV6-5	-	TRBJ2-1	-	TGTGCCAGCATCACTCCCCAGGGGAATGAGCAGTTCTTC	CASITPQGNEQFF
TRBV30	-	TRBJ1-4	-	TGTGCCTGGAGTGGTAATTCGGTTGGAGGGGAAAAACTGTTTTTT	CAWSGNSVGGEKLFF
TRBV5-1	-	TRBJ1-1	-	TGCGCCAGCAGCCAGGCAGCAAACACTGAAGCTTTCTTT	CASSQAANTEAFF
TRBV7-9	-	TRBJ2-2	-	TGTGCCAGCTTGGGGAGGACTGCCGGCGCCGGGGAGCTGTTTTTT	CASLGRTAGAGELFF
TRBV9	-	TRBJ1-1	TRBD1	TGTGCCAGCAGCGTATCCCCTTCTCCCCCAGGGGGGAACACTGAAGCTTTCTTT	CASSVSPSPPGGNTEAFF
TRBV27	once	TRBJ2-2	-	TGTGCCAGCAAGACAAACACCGGGGAGCTGTTTTTT	CASKTNTGELFF
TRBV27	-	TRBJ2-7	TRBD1	TGTGCCAGTAAGGGGGCCCCCGGACAGGGAGCCTACGAGCAGTACTTC	CASKGAPGQGAYEQYF
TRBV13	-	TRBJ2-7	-	TGTGCCAGCAGCTCCCCCTCCCAATACTACTACGAGCAGTACTTC	CASSSPSQYYYEQYF
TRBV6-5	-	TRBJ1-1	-	TGTGCCAGCAGTACCGTGAGTGAAGCTTTCTTT	CASSTVSEAFF
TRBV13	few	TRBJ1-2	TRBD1	TGTGCCAGCACCAAAACGGGACAGGGAGCCTACACCTTC	CASTKTGQGAYTF
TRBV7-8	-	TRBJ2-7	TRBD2	TGTGCCAGCAGCTTAGAAAGCGGGAGGTTTTCCTACGAGCAGTACTTC	CASSLESGRFSYEQYF
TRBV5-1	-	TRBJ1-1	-	TGCGCCAGCAGCCCTCGTTCGGGGTCGAGCACTGAAGCTTTCTTT	CASSPRSGSSTEAFF
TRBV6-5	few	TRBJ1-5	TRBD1	TGTGCCAGCACGAAAAGACAGGGGGCAAAGCCCCAGCATTTT	CASTKRQGAKPQHF
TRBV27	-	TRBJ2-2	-	TGTGCCAGCAGACCACTTGAATTGGGCCTCTCTAACACCGGGGAGCTGTTTTTT	CASRPLELGLSNTGELFF
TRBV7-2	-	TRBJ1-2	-	TGTGCCAGCAGCTTAGCTTATCAGGCGCAATACTATGGCTACACCTTC	CASSLAYQAQYYGYTF
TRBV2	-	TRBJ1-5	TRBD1	TGTGCCAGCAGGCCCGACAGGGTCGCAAATCAGCCCCAGCATTTT	CASRPDRVANQPQHF
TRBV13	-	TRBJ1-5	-	TGTGCCAGCAGCTTAGGCCGGTCTAGCAATCAGCCCCAGCATTTT	CASSLGRSSNQPQHF
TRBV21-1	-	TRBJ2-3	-	TGTGCCAGCAGCAAGGTCTTTCGGGGGGAGAGAGATACGCAGTATTTT	CASSKVFRGERDTQYF
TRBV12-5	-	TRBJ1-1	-	TGTGCTAGTGGTTTGGGGTTGGGGGCGAACACTGAAGCTTTCTTT	CASGLGLGANTEAFF
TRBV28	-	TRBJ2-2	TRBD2	TGTGCCAGCAGCCCGGGACTAGCGGGAGCCACCGGGGAGCTGTTTTTT	CASSPGLAGATGELFF
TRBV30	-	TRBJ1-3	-	TGTGCCTGGAGGAACCGCGGCTCTGGAAACACCATATATTTT	CAWRNRGSGNTIYF
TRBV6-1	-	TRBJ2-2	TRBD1	TGTGCCAGCAGTGAGACAGGGTCCGGGGAGCTGTTTTTT	CASSETGSGELFF
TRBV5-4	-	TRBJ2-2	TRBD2	TGTGCCAGCAGCTTTAGCGGGGGGGCTCCCGGGGAGCTGTTTTTT	CASSFSGGAPGELFF
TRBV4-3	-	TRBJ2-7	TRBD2	TGCGCCAGCAGCCAAGACCCAACCCCCGGACTAGCGGGAGTCTACGTGCAGTACTTC	CASSQDPTPGLAGVYVQYF
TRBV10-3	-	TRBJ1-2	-	TGTGCCATCAGTGAACAGGGCTATGGCTACACCTTC	CAISEQGYGYTF
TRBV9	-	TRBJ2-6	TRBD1	TGTGCCAGCAGCGCACGATCGGGACAGGGACACGTCGTCCTGACTTTC	CASSARSGQGHVVLTF
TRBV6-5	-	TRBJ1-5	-	TGTGCCAGCAGTTATAATAGCAATCAGCCCCAGCATTTT	CASSYNSNQPQHF
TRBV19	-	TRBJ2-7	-	TGTGCCAGTAGAAGTGTCCCAGGGGTTCCCTACGAGCAGTACTTC	CASRSVPGVPYEQYF
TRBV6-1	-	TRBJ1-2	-	TGTGCCAGCAGAGTTGGGGCCTATGGCTACACCTTC	CASRVGAYGYTF
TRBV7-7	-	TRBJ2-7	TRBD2	TGTGCTAGCAGCGCCCTAGCGGGAGGGCCCTGCGAGCAGTACTTC	CASSALAGGPCEQYF
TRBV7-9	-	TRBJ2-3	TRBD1	TGTGCCAGCAGCCCTGCGACAGGGGAAGGAGATACGCAGTATTTT	CASSPATGEGDTQYF
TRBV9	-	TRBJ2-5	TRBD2	TGTGCCAGCAGCGTAGGAACTAGCGGGGGGCTGTACCAAGAGACCCAGTACTTC	CASSVGTSGGLYQETQYF
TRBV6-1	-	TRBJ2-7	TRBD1	TGTGCCAGCAGTGAAGGGGACAGGGACGAGCAGTACTTC	CASSEGDRDEQYF
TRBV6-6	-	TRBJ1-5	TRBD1	TGTGCCAGCAGTTACGACAGGGTTCAGCCCCAGCATTTT	CASSYDRVQPQHF
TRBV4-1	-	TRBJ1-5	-	TGCGCCAGCAGCCAAGGCCCAGGGACTGGTCAGCCCCAGCATTTT	CASSQGPGTGQPQHF
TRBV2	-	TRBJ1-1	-	TGTGCCAGCAGTGAATTGGGCGGGGAGAACACTGAAGCTTTCTTT	CASSELGGENTEAFF
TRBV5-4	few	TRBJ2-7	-	TGTGCCAGCAGCTCAGGGGGGACCTCCTACGAGCAGTACTTC	CASSSGGTSYEQYF
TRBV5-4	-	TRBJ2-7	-	TGTGCCAGCAGCTTGGTCCCAGGGTCCCCCTACGAGCAGTACTTC	CASSLVPGSPYEQYF